The clone carrying this T cell receptor (beta chain) was detected many times. What it recognizes is unknown. This record comes from a study of Graves' ophthalmopathy and Graves' hyperthyroidism. Study information: Before any treatment, peripheral blood was taken at the initial diagnosis. General study findings and limits: Most thyroid-expanded clonotypes exceeding 0.001 frequency were also found in blood. Discriminating ophthalmopathy from stable hyperthyroidism, a 13-signature model attained a sensitivity of under 90% and a specificity of about 83%.

From RNA, the CDR3 regions of TCR beta chains were amplified and sequenced. First-round RT-PCR with HTBI primers preceded a second-round multiplex PCR. Via MiXCR, TCRdb re-called the multiplex PCR reads, giving one row per CDR3 protein. This table holds a few hundred thousand distinct CDR3 sequences, roughly a fifth found once. The V end lost 6 bases, the J end lost 10 bases, and 6 bases lay between the germline ends. Looked up from germline, CDR1 is DFQATT and CDR2 is SNEGSKA (reference sequence). The CDR3 runs 8 residues. This TCR came from a woman between 50 and 59 years old with Graves' ophthalmopathy. The source material was peripheral blood. The chain has TRBV20-1 and TRBJ2-5; D is unclear. The CDR3 loop reads CSAMRQYF. In nucleotides, the CDR3 is TGCAGTGCCATGCGCCAGTACTTC.